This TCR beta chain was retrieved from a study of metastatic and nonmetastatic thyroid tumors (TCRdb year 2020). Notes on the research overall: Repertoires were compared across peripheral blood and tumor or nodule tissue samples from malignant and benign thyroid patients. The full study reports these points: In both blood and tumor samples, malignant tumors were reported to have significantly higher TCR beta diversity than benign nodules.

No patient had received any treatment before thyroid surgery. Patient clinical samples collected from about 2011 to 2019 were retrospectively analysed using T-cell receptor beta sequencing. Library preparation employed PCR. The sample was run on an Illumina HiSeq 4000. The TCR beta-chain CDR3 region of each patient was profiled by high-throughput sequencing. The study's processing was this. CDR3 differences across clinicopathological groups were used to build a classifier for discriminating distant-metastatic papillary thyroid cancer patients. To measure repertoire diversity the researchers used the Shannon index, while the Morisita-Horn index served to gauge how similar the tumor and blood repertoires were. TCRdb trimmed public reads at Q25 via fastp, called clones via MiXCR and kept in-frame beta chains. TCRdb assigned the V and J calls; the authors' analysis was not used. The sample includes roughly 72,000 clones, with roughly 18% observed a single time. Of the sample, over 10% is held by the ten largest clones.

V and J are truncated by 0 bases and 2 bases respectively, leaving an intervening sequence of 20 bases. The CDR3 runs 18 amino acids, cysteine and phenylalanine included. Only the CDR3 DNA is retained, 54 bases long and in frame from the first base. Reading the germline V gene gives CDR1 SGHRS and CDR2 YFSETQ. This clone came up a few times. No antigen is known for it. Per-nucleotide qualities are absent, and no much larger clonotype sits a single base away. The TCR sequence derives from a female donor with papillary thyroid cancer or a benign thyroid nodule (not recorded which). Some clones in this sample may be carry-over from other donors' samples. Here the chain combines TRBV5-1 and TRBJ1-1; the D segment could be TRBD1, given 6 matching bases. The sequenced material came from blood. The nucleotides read TGCGCCAGCAGCTTGGTTGGGGGCGAAATCATAGGAAACACTGAAGCTTTCTTT. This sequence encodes CASSLVGGEIIGNTEAFF. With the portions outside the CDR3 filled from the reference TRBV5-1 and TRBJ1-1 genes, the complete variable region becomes KAGVTQTPRYLIKTRGQQVTLSCSPISGHRSVSWYQQTPGQGLQFLFEYFSETQRNKGNFPGRFSGRQFSNSRSEMNVSTLELGDSALYLCASSLVGGEIIGNTEAFFGQGTRLTVV.